These T cell receptor beta chains were read from a single sample in a study of blood T cells in healthy people across ages. TCRdb ran MiXCR on the 5' RACE reads and lists one entry per CDR3 protein. The sample carries some 550,000 distinct CDR3 sequences, around 48% recorded once. Specimen: blood. Source of these receptors: a man older than 75 in good health. CDR3s include the opening cysteine and the closing phenylalanine or tryptophan. The order of the fields is V gene, CDR3 protein.

TRBV7-2 | CASSRTGTGWAEAFF
TRBV5-1 | CASWGTSGSNEQFF
TRBV7-2 | CASSPVPPAAYEQYF
TRBV20-1 | CSARDTQAGDYGYTF
TRBV3-1 | CASSRRGREQFF
TRBV11-1 | CASSPEVWGRDNEQFF
TRBV29-1 | CSGTGGSDEQYF
TRBV13 | CASSLTSDLRGYTF
TRBV20-1 | CSATDAGGTNEKLFF
TRBV27 | CASSSDRASSFEKLFF
TRBV2 | CASSSGQGAGYTF
TRBV25-1 | CASSEYGGGGGASYDEQFF
TRBV20-1 | CSASPHGGQVNNEQFF
TRBV9 | CASSAQLAGSFTDTQYF
TRBV11-1 | CASSLKGAGDSDTQYF
TRBV5-1 | CASSWGTGAGANVLTF
TRBV5-1 | CASSFLRGDGEQYF
TRBV11-2 | CASSLDQGYGYTF
TRBV6-1 | CASSRSFTDTQYF
TRBV27 | CASSLVGGNGIGEQYF
TRBV7-3 | CASSPGTYTDTQYF
TRBV29-1 | CSVDAGRGTEAFF